This T cell receptor (beta chain) was profiled in a study of blood T cell repertoires in COVID-19. Study-level background: There were acute and convalescent COVID-19 samples, and they came from the United States, Italy and Spain.

The CDR3 covers 16 residues. V was shortened by 2 bases and J by 1 base, with 15 bases between the two germline ends. Germline-derived CDR1 and CDR2 are MNHNY and SVGAGI (reference sequence). Authors' processing steps: How many nucleated cells were present was estimated from reference gene primer amplification. Generated by immunoSEQ multiplex PCR, the TCRdb table keeps only in-frame clones and is missing some. V, J and clone size reflect that table, while D and trimming were determined from the DNA. The sample has tens of thousands of clones, around four fifths seen once. The sample taken for sequencing was peripheral blood. This receptor was taken from a man aged 50-59 years with acute or convalescent COVID-19. The genes are TRBV6-6 and TRBJ2-7, with a weak D call TRBD1 (6 bases). The DNA for the CDR3 is TGTGCCAGCAGTTACCGCCGGGACAAAAATTCCTACGAGCAGTACTTC. It translates to CASSYRRDKNSYEQYF.